This TCR beta chain was identified in a study of T cells in Graves' hyperthyroidism and ophthalmopathy (dated by TCRdb to between 2019 and 2020). About the study as a whole: Peripheral blood was sampled at the time of initial diagnosis, prior to any treatment. TCR V-J signatures able to tell the groups apart were searched for in a discovery cohort of 90 to 100 patients, of whom fewer than 45 had Graves' ophthalmopathy and roughly 59 had stable Graves' hyperthyroidism. An independent validation cohort of around 19 hyperthyroidism patients and approximately 15 patients who later progressed to ophthalmopathy tested prospective prediction of ophthalmopathy. The approximately 95 discovery patients were divided at random into training and test sets in a 7:3 ratio. Thyroid tissue and blood T-cell repertoires from six Graves' hyperthyroidism patients were also compared in the study. Once sampling was done, hyperthyroidism patients were given methimazole at a starting dose of 30 mg daily, whereas ophthalmopathy patients were given high-dose intravenous methylprednisolone. The paper describes TCR Vbeta CDR3 sequencing of roughly 130 peripheral blood samples, made up of about 40 ophthalmopathy patients, some 76 hyperthyroidism patients and 17 progressor patients. The paper's findings and limits, for the study overall: Most expanded thyroid clonotypes (frequency above 0.001) were also detected in blood, suggesting blood repertoires may reflect thyroid immune responses. In validation, progression to ophthalmopathy was predicted by the model with 55% to 71% sensitivity and 72% to 85% specificity, a median of approximately 6.5 months before onset. Sample size was not statistically predetermined, and investigators were not blinded to group allocation. A model built on a 13 V-J signature distinguished ophthalmopathy from stable hyperthyroidism, reaching about 88% sensitivity and about 81% specificity in cross-validation and 80%/75% in testing.

The TCR beta CDR3 regions were amplified from RNA transcripts. A first-round RT-PCR of the TCR CDR3 used the HTBI primer set with the Qiagen OneStep RT-PCR kit. The libraries were constructed in a second round of multiplex PCR and then size-selected and purified. Paired-end sequencing of the libraries was performed with 100 bp reads on an Illumina HiSeq2000. Turning to the authors' computational methods: SOAPnuke was used to process the raw data, with reads discarded if the reads contained adapters or uncalled bases, had a mean Phred below 15, or lacked an exact constant-primer or identifier match. COPE v1.2.5 was used to merge high-quality paired reads, and clonotypes were defined as unique nucleotide sequences. Clonotypes were aligned to IMGT TRBV, TRBD and TRBJ reference segments using MiTCR v1.1. The analysis was restricted to V-J combinations with a frequency above 0.0001, which together covered approximately 99% of the repertoires. A TCS score was defined as the ratio between F50 (clonal expansion) and ExV (chaos), using BLOSUM62-based TCRdist between CDR3 peptides within each V-J. Welch's t-statistics and random forest reduced 514 V-J features to 13, which were used in a naive Bayes classifier (R e1071). TCRdb's own reprocessing of the public reads used fastp at Q25 and MiXCR and kept productive beta chains. Identical CDR3 proteins give one entry, which carries the most common genes and DNA. The V and J calls reflect TCRdb's pipeline rather than the authors' work. The sample data list fewer than 400,000 distinct CDR3 sequences, and roughly 17% of these were observed just once. The top ten clones comprise around 35% of the sample.

Stable Graves' hyperthyroidism was defined as no progression to ophthalmopathy during 18 months of follow-up. Hyperthyroidism patients were newly diagnosed, had a disease duration of under 2 months, and were aged 18 to 65 years. Patients with uncontrolled infections, other autoimmune diseases, pregnancy or lactation were excluded. Diagnoses relied on clinical symptoms, serum thyroxine and TRAb, thyroid ultrasound and orbital computed tomography. PBMCs were isolated from 7.5 to 10 ml of fresh peripheral blood by Ficoll-Paque density gradient centrifugation. Total RNA was extracted with Trizol reagent, and quality was checked on an Agilent 2100 Bioanalyzer. On this clonotype: Its antigen is still unknown. Within one base of it there is no much larger clone, and no base qualities were kept.

Based on the germline V gene, the CDR1 and CDR2 sequences are MGHRA and YSYEKL. Inclusive of the bounding cysteine and phenylalanine, the CDR3 is 14 residues long. Only the CDR3 DNA is retained, 42 bases long and in frame from the first base. Trimming takes 1 base from V and 6 bases from J, and the germline ends sit 12 bases apart. This sequence uses TRBV4-1 and TRBJ1-1; the best D guess is TRBD1, with 5 bases matching. The sample taken for sequencing was blood. This TCR came from a man younger than 45 with Graves' hyperthyroidism. The DNA reads TGCGCCAGCAGCCAAGTTCGCAGGGACTCTGAAGCTTTCTTT. Protein translation: CASSQVRRDSEAFF.